This T cell receptor beta chain derives from a study of cytomegalovirus exposure and HLA in healthy donors. Remarks on this clone: The antigen is not known.

In the PCR, 60 Vbeta and 13 Jbeta primers were used. TCRdb's copy holds only in-frame clones and misses some; the assay was immunoSEQ multiplex PCR. Seen here are about 130,000 clones, 84% observed once, and the top ten hold under 3%. V dropped 4 bases and J dropped 10 bases, with 11 bases sitting between them. There are 11 residues in the CDR3. The germline V gene has CDR1 GTSNPN and CDR2 SVGIG (reference sequence). Whole-study results and caveats: Clonal expansion, a later analysis showed, was greater in HLA-associated TCR beta chains than in equally common others. In a later analysis, DRB1 alleles had the most associated TCRs; HLA-C alleles the fewest.

The V gene is TRBV30, the J gene TRBJ2-1, with TRBD1 as a possible D gene (5 bases). This TCR derives from a woman younger than 30 in good health and CMV-seropositive. Sample: PBMCs. The CDR3 region has the DNA TGTGCCTGGATGGTAAGGGGAGAGCAGTTCTTC. The encoded protein is CAWMVRGEQFF.